Here is one T cell receptor (beta chain) with its context. An end of the junction does not agree with germline; a read error may underlie this. The data stem from a study of T-cell reconstitution after alpha-beta-depleted transplantation in children. Researchers prepared the TCRbeta library using unique molecular identifiers, the study reports. Using its own MiXCR run on the PCR reads, TCRdb lists one record per CDR3 protein. Here the sample spans approximately 510,000 distinct CDR3 sequences, around 20% being singletons. CDR3 length: 13 residues. Germline CDR1 and CDR2: MNHEY and SMNVEV (reference sequence).

The V call is TRBV27, the J call TRBJ2-1; no reliable D call. The sequence was obtained from a human donor who donated a stem cell graft to a child with acute lymphoblastic leukemia. The sequencing here drew on PBMCs from the stem cell graft donor, taken from the stem cell graft. The CDR3 here is CASRPETYDEQFF. Written as DNA, the CDR3 is TGTGCCAGCAGACCCGAGACCTACGATGAGCAGTTCTTC.